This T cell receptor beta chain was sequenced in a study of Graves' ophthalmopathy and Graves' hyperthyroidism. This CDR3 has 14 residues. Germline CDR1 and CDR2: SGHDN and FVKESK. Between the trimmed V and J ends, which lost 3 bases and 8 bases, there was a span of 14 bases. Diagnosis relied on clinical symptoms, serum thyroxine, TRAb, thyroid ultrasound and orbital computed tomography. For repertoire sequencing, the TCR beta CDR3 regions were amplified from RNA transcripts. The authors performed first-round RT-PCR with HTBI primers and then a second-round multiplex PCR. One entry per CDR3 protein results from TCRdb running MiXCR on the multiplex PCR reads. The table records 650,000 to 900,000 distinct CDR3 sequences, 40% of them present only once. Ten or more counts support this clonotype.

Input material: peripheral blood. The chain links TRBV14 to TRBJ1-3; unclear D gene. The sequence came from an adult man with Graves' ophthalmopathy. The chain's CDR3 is CASSQDALRDTIYF. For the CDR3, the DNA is TGTGCCAGCAGCCAGGACGCCCTCCGAGACACCATATATTTT.